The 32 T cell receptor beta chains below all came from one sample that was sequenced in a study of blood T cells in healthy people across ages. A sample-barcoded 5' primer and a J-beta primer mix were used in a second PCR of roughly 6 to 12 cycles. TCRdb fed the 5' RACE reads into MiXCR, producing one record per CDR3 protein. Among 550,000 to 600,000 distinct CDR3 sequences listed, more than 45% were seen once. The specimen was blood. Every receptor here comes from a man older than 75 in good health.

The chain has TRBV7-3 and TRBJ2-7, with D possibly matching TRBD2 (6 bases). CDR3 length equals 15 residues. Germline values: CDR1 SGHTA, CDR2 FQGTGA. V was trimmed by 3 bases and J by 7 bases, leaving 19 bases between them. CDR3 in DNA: TGTGCCAGCAGCTTGACGGGAGCGGCGAATAATGAGCAGTACTTC. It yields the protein CASSLTGAANNEQYF.

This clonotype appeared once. This chain's CDR3 is CAVDGLRRETQFF. CDR3 nucleotide sequence: TGTGCCGTCGACGGCCTGAGGAGAGAGACCCAGTTCTTC. The chain has TRBV6-1 and TRBJ2-1; D is ambiguous. CDR1 and CDR2 (germline): MNHNS, SASEGT. The V end lost 11 bases, the J end lost 13 bases, and 24 bases lay between the germline ends. The CDR3 is 13 amino acids.

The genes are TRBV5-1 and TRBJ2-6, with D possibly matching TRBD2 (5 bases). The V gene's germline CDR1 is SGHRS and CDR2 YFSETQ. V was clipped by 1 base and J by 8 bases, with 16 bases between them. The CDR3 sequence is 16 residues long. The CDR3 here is CASSLRIGSGTNVLTF. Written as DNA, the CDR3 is TGCGCCAGCAGCTTGAGAATAGGCTCCGGGACCAACGTCCTGACTTTC.

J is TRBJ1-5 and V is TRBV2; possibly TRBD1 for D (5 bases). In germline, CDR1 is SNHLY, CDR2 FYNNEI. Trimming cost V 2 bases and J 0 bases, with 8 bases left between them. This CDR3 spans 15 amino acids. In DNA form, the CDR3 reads TGTGCCAGCAGTGAACAGGGACTTAGCAATCAGCCCCAGCATTTT. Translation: CASSEQGLSNQPQHF.

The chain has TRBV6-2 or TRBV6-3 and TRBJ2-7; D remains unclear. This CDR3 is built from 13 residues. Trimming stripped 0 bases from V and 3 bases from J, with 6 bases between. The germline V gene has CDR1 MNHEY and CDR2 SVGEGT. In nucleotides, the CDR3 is TGTGCCAGCAGTTACTCGACCCTCTACGAGCAGTACTTC. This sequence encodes CASSYSTLYEQYF.

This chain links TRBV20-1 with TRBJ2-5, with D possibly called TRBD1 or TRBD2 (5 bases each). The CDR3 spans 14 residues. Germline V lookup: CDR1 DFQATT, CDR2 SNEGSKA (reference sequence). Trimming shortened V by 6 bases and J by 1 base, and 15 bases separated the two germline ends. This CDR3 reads CSAVQGVAQETQYF. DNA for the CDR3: TGCAGTGCCGTCCAGGGAGTGGCCCAAGAGACCCAGTACTTC.

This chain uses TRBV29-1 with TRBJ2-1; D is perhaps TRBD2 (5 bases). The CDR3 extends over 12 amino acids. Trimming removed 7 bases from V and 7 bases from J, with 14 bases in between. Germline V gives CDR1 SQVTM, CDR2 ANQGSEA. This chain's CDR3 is CSAVLGGNEQFF. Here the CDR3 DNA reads TGCAGCGCTGTCCTCGGAGGTAATGAGCAGTTCTTC.

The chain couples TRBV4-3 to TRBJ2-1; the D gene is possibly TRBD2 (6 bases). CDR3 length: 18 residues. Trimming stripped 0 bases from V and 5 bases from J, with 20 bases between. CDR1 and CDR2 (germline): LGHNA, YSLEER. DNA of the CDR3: TGCGCCAGCAGCCAAGATTTACTAGCAATGAGTAGCCACAATGAGCAGTTCTTC. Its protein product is CASSQDLLAMSSHNEQFF.

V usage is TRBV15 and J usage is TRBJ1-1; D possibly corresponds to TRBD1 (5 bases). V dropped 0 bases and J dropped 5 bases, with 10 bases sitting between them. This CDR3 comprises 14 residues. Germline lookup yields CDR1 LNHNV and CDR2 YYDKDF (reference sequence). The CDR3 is CATSRDPGGTEAFF. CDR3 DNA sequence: TGTGCCACCAGCAGAGACCCTGGGGGAACTGAAGCTTTCTTT.

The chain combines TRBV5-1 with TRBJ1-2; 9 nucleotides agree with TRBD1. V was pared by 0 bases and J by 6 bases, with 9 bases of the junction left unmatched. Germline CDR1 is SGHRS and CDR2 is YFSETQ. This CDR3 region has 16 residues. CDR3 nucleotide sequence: TGCGCCAGCAGCTTGGACTACAGGGGGCGCACGGATGGCTACACCTTC. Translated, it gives CASSLDYRGRTDGYTF.

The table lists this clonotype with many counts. DNA for the CDR3: TGTGCCAGCAGCTCTACTAGCGGAGATACGCAGTATTTT. This gives the protein CASSSTSGDTQYF. The genes are TRBV7-3 and TRBJ2-3, with 8 positions matching TRBD2. This CDR3 spans 13 amino acids. The trim removed 4 bases at V and 5 bases at J, leaving 2 bases unmatched. CDR1 is SGHTA, CDR2 FQGTGA, per germline.

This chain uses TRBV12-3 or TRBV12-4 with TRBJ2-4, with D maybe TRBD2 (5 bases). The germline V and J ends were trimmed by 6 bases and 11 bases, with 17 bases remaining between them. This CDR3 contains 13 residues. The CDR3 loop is CASSPLGGGFQYF. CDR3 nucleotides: TGTGCCAGCAGCCCCCTTGGAGGCGGGTTTCAGTACTTC.

The CDR3 protein is CASSYDRVYGYTF. In nucleotides, the CDR3 is TGCGCCAGCAGTTATGACAGGGTCTATGGCTACACCTTC. The chain combines TRBV5-1 with TRBJ1-2; TRBD1 agrees at 7 bases. J lost 4 bases, V lost 5 bases, and 5 bases had no gene match. The CDR3 is 13 amino acids. Germline V CDR1 and CDR2: SGHRS, YFSETQ.

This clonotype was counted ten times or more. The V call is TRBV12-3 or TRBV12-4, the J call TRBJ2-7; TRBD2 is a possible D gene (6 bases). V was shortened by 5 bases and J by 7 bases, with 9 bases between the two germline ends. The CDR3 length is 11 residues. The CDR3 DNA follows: TGTGCCAGCAGTCTACGGGGGGAGCAGTACTTC. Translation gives CASSLRGEQYF.

In DNA form, the CDR3 reads TGTGCCACCAGTGCCCCCACGGGCAGGGAGAACTATGGCTACACCTTC. Its translation: CATSAPTGRENYGYTF. The genes are TRBV24-1 and TRBJ1-2, with D possibly TRBD1 on 5 matching bases. Trimming took 5 bases from V and 2 from J, leaving 17 bases between them. CDR1 and CDR2 (germline): KGHDR, SFDVKD. This CDR3 comprises 16 residues.

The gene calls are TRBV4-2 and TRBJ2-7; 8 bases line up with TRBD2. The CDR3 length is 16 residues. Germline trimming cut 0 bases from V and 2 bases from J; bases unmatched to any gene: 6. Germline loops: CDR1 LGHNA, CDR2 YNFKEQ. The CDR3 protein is CASSQDLAGDTYEQYF. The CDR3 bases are TGTGCCAGCAGCCAAGATCTAGCGGGTGATACCTACGAGCAGTACTTC.

The CDR3 DNA is TGTGCCAGCAGCCCCGAGTCTGGCTACGAGCAGTACTTC. Translation: CASSPESGYEQYF. V and J are TRBV7-8 and TRBJ2-5; D unclear. The J call may be incorrect, as the DNA end agrees better with TRBJ2-7. From germline, CDR1 is SGHVS and CDR2 FQNEAQ. The CDR3 has 13 amino acids.

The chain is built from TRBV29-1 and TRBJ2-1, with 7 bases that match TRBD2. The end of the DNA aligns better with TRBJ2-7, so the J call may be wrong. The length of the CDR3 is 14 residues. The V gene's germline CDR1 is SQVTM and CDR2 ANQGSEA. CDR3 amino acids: CSVEVVRDYNEQYF. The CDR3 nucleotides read TGCAGCGTTGAAGTTGTGAGGGACTACAATGAGCAGTACTTC.

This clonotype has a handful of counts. CDR3 sequence reads: CATSGTFPTQYF. In DNA, the CDR3 is TGTGCCACCAGTGGGACCTTTCCTACGCAGTATTTT. This sequence joins TRBV24-1 and TRBJ2-3; D is ambiguous. Between the trimmed V and J ends, which lost 5 bases and 8 bases, there was a span of 10 bases. Germline CDR1 reads KGHDR; CDR2 reads SFDVKD. The CDR3 covers 12 residues.

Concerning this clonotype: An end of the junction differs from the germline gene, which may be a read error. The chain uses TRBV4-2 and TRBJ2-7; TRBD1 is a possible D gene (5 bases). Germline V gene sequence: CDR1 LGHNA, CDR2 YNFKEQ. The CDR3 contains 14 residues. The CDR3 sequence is CASSDRTFSHEQYF. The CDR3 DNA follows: TGTGCCAGCAGCGACCGGACATTCTCCCACGAGCAGTACTTC.

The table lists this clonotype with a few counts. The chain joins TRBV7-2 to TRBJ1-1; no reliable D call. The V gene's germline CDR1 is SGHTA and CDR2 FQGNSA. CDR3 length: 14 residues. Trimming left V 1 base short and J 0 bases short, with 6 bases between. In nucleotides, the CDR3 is TGTGCCAGCAGCTTAGTCCCGGTGAACACTGAAGCTTTCTTT. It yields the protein CASSLVPVNTEAFF. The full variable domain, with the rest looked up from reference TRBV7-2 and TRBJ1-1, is GAGVSQSPSNKVTEKGKDVELRCDPISGHTALYWYRQSLGQGLEFLIYFQGNSAPDKSGLPSDRFSAERTGGSVSTLTIQRTQQEDSAVYLCASSLVPVNTEAFFGQGTRLTVV.

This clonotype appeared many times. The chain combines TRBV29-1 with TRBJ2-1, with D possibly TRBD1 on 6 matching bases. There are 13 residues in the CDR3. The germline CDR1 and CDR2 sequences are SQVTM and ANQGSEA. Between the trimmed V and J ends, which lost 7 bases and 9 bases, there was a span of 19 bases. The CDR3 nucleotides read TGCAGCGCTAGGATTACAGGGAAGGGTGAGCAGTTCTTC. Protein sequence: CSARITGKGEQFF.

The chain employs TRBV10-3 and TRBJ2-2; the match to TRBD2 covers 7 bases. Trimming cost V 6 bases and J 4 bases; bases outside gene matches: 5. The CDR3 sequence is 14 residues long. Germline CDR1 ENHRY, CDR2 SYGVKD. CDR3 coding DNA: TGTGCCATCAGCCCGGGACTACCCACCGGGGAGCTGTTTTTT. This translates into CAISPGLPTGELFF.

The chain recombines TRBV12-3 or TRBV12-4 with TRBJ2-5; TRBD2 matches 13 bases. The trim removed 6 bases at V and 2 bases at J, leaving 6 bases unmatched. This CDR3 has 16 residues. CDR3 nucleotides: TGTGCCAGCAGGTCAGGACTAGCGGGGGAACAAGAGACCCAGTACTTC. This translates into CASRSGLAGEQETQYF.

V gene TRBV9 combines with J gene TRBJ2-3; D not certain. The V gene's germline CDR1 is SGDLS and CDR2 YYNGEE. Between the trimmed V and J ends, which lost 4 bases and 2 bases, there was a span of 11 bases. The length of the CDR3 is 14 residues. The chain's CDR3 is CASSPRTDTDTQYF. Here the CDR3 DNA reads TGTGCCAGCAGCCCCCGGACCGACACAGATACGCAGTATTTT.

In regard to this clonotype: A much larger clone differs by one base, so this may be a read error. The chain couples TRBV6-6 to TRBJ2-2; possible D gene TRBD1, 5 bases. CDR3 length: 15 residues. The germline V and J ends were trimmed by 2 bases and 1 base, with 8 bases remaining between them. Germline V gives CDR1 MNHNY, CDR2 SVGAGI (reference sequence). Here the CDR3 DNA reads TGTGCCAGCAGTTACGCTCAGGGGAACACCGGGGAGCTGTTTTTT. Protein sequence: CASSYAQGNTGELFF.

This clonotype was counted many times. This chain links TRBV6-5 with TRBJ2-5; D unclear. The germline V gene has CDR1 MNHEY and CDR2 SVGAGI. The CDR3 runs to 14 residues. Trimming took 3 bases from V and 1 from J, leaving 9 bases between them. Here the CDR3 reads CASSYGHVQETQYF. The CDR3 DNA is TGTGCCAGCAGTTATGGTCACGTCCAAGAGACCCAGTACTTC.

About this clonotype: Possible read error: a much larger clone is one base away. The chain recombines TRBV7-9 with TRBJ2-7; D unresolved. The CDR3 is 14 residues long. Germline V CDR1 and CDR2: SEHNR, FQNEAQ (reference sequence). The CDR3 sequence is CASSSWALSYGQYF. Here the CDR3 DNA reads TGTGCCAGCAGCTCCTGGGCCCTCTCCTACGGGCAGTACTTC.

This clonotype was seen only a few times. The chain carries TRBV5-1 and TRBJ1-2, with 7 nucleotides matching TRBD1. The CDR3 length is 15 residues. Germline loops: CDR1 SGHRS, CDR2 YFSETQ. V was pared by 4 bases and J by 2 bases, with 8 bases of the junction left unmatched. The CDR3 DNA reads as TGCGCCAGCAGCCGGGACAGTTTACTAAACTATGGCTACACCTTC. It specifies CASSRDSLLNYGYTF.

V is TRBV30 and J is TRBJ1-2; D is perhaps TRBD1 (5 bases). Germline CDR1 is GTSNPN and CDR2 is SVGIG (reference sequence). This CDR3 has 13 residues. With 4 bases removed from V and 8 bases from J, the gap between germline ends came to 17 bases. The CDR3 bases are TGTGCCTGGACCCCCGGGGCCACCGTGGGCTACACCTTC. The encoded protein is CAWTPGATVGYTF.

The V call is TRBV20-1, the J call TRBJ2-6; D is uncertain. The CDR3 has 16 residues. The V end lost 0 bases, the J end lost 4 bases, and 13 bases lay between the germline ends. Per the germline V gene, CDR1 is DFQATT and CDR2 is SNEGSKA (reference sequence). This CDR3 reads CSAREKSGAGANVLTF. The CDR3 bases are TGCAGTGCTAGAGAAAAATCCGGAGCAGGGGCCAACGTCCTGACTTTC.

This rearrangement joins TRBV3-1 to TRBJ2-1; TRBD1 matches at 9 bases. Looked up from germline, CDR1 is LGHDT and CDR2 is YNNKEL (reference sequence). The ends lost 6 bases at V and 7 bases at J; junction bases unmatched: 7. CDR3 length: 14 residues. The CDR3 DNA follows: TGTGCCAGCAGTTTACAGGGGGCAAGGAATGAGCAGTTCTTC. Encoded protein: CASSLQGARNEQFF.